The 19 T cell receptor beta chains given below trace back to one sample, sequenced in a study of blood T cell repertoires in COVID-19. The method was immunoSEQ multiplex PCR; TCRdb's version includes in-frame clones alone and lacks a portion of them. This table holds 250,000 or so clones, 80% to 90% found once. Sequenced input: peripheral blood. These receptor sequences come from a man aged 50 or older with acute or convalescent COVID-19.

CDR3 nucleotides: TGCGCCAGCAAAGGGGAAGTGAACACCGGGGAGCTGTTTTTT. This gives the protein CASKGEVNTGELFF. This rearrangement joins TRBV5-1 to TRBJ2-2, with D perhaps matching TRBD1 (5 bases). Germline V gene data show CDR1 as SGHRS and CDR2 as YFSETQ. V lost 6 bases, J lost 1 base, and 10 bases lay in between. The CDR3 contains 14 residues.

The gene calls are TRBV30 and TRBJ2-7; perhaps TRBD1 as D (6 bases). The germline gives CDR1 GTSNPN, CDR2 SVGIG (reference sequence). V was pared by 2 bases and J by 4 bases, with 12 bases between. The CDR3 covers 13 residues. CDR3 sequence (DNA): TGTGCCTGGAGTCGTATTACAGGGTACGAGCAGTACTTC. Protein: CAWSRITGYEQYF.

The chain recombines TRBV18 with TRBJ2-7, with D perhaps matching TRBD2 (5 bases). Trimming cost V 3 bases and J 2 bases, with 11 bases left between them. The CDR3 is 14 amino acids. The germline V gene encodes CDR1 KGHSH and CDR2 LQKENI. CDR3 loop: CASSPREETYEQYF. The CDR3 DNA reads as TGTGCCAGCTCACCGAGGGAAGAGACCTACGAGCAGTACTTC.

The chain has TRBV10-3 and TRBJ2-3; tentative D call: TRBD2 (6 bases). V was cut by 5 bases and J by 0 bases, with 18 bases left in between. Germline values: CDR1 ENHRY, CDR2 SYGVKD. This CDR3 has 17 residues. This chain's CDR3 is CAISTDSGEVSTDTQYF. CDR3 in DNA: TGTGCCATCAGTACTGATTCGGGGGAGGTTAGCACAGATACGCAGTATTTT.

The chain employs TRBV7-9 and TRBJ1-4; the D gene is possibly TRBD1 (6 bases). The V end lost 7 bases, the J end lost 3 bases, and 15 bases lay between the germline ends. CDR1 SEHNR and CDR2 FQNEAQ come from the germline V gene (reference sequence). The CDR3 loop spans 15 amino acids. CDR3 coding DNA: TGTGCCAGCACGGACAGCGGACAGCCTAATGAAAAACTGTTTTTT. Translation: CASTDSGQPNEKLFF.

The chain links TRBV5-4 to TRBJ2-5; 10 bases line up with TRBD2. Germline V gives CDR1 SGHNT, CDR2 YYREEE (reference sequence). The CDR3 is 16 amino acids. The ends lost 1 base at V and 5 bases at J; junction bases unmatched: 8. CDR3: CASSLKLAGAWETQYF. In nucleotides, the CDR3 is TGTGCCAGCAGCTTGAAGCTAGCGGGAGCTTGGGAGACCCAGTACTTC.

This chain links TRBV7-9 with TRBJ2-7; D perhaps matches TRBD2 (6 bases). Germline V CDR1 and CDR2: SEHNR, FQNEAQ (reference sequence). CDR3 length: 14 residues. V was pared by 4 bases and J by 2 bases, with 12 bases between. The CDR3 sequence is CASSSTSGAYEQYF. The CDR3 region has the DNA TGTGCCAGCAGCTCGACGTCGGGGGCCTACGAGCAGTACTTC.

The V call is TRBV3-1 (or the pseudogene TRBV3-2), the J call TRBJ2-1; TRBD2 agrees at 9 bases. V lost 0 bases, J lost 9 bases, and 9 bases stayed unmatched. The CDR3 has 16 amino acids. Germline V lookup: CDR1 LGHDT, CDR2 YNNKEL (reference sequence). Here the CDR3 reads CASSQDPGLAGSEQFF. The CDR3 DNA sequence: TGTGCCAGCAGCCAAGATCCGGGACTAGCCGGTAGTGAGCAGTTCTTC.

This clone was observed once. The V call is TRBV12-3 or TRBV12-4, the J call TRBJ1-1; D is ambiguous. Trimming cost V 0 bases and J 1 base, with 3 bases left between them. CDR3 length equals 13 residues. This chain's CDR3 is CASSLARNTEAFF. The CDR3, as DNA: TGTGCCAGCAGTTTAGCCCGGAACACTGAAGCTTTCTTT.

This clone was observed a few times. The chain has TRBV19 and TRBJ2-1; D not resolved. Germline lookup yields CDR1 LNHDA and CDR2 SQIVND (reference sequence). This CDR3 is built from 17 residues. V lost 2 bases to trimming and J lost 4 bases, with 18 bases between them. CDR3 coding DNA: TGTGCCAGTAGTATATCCCCCACCGAGAGACTTTACAATGAGCAGTTCTTC. Its translation is CASSISPTERLYNEQFF.

The V gene is TRBV19, the J gene TRBJ2-5; D is unclear. CDR1 LNHDA and CDR2 SQIVND come from the germline V gene (reference sequence). V lost 6 bases and J lost 0, with 5 bases in between. The CDR3 totals 12 residues. CDR3 nucleotide sequence: TGTGCCAGTAGGGCAGACCAAGAGACCCAGTACTTC. Translating it yields CASRADQETQYF.

The rearrangement joins TRBV2 to TRBJ2-7; the D gene is possibly TRBD1 (5 bases). The length of the CDR3 is 13 residues. The germline CDR1 and CDR2 sequences are SNHLY and FYNNEI. V lost 9 bases and J lost 6, with 18 bases in between. The CDR3 nucleotides are TGTGCCAGTTCCCAAGGGGAATTCAGCGAGCAGTACTTC. Encoded protein: CASSQGEFSEQYF.

This rearrangement joins TRBV5-1 to TRBJ1-3; TRBD1 is a possible D gene (5 bases). Looked up from germline, CDR1 is SGHRS and CDR2 is YFSETQ. CDR3 length: 15 amino acids. V shed 4 bases and J shed 0 bases, with 11 bases lying between them. The CDR3 nucleotides are TGCGCCAGCAGCCGCCAGACAGACTCTGGAAACACCATATATTTT. Amino acid sequence: CASSRQTDSGNTIYF. The full variable domain, its missing parts supplied by reference TRBV5-1 and TRBJ1-3, is KAGVTQTPRYLIKTRGQQVTLSCSPISGHRSVSWYQQTPGQGLQFLFEYFSETQRNKGNFPGRFSGRQFSNSRSEMNVSTLELGDSALYLCASSRQTDSGNTIYFGEGSWLTVV.

The chain couples TRBV6-2 or TRBV6-3 to TRBJ1-1; a possible D gene is TRBD1 (6 bases). Trimming took off 2 bases at V and 8 bases at J, with 15 bases between the two ends. Germline CDR1 and CDR2: MNHEY and SVGEGT. This CDR3 contains 14 residues. The DNA for the CDR3 is TGTGCCAGCAGTTACCTACAGGGTAATGGGGAAGCTTTCTTT. Its translation is CASSYLQGNGEAFF.

The chain carries TRBV5-1 and TRBJ2-7; TRBD1 aligns across 9 bases. Germline CDR1 and CDR2: SGHRS and YFSETQ. Trimming removed 4 bases from V and 3 bases from J; junction bases left unmatched: 5. The CDR3 is 14 amino acids. The CDR3 DNA reads as TGCGCCAGCAGCGTGGGACAGGGAGGCTACGAGCAGTACTTC. It specifies CASSVGQGGYEQYF.

The rearrangement uses TRBV5-5 and TRBJ2-2; TRBD1 might be the D (6 bases). V lost 5 bases to trimming and J lost 2 bases, with 13 bases between them. The CDR3 has 15 residues. Germline V CDR1 and CDR2: SGHKS, YYEKEE (reference sequence). This chain's CDR3 is CASSPRDTNTGELFF. The CDR3 nucleotides read TGTGCCAGCAGTCCCCGGGACACCAACACCGGGGAGCTGTTTTTT. Using reference TRBV5-5 and TRBJ2-2 for the parts outside the CDR3, the full variable domain is DAGVTQSPTHLIKTRGQQVTLRCSPISGHKSVSWYQQVLGQGPQFIFQYYEKEERGRGNFPDRFSARQFPNYSSELNVNALLLGDSALYLCASSPRDTNTGELFFGEGSRLTVL.

J is TRBJ2-5 and V is TRBV19; 10 nucleotides line up with TRBD2. Germline lookup yields CDR1 LNHDA and CDR2 SQIVND (reference sequence). This CDR3 region has 12 residues. This CDR3 is CAAGGPWETQYF. DNA for the CDR3: TGTGCAGCGGGAGGGCCTTGGGAGACCCAGTACTTC.

This clone was picked up a small number of times. CDR3 DNA sequence: TGCGCCAGCAGCTTGGGAGGATTCAATCAGCCCCAGCATTTT. This codes for CASSLGGFNQPQHF. The chain couples TRBV5-1 to TRBJ1-5, with D unresolved. Germline V gives CDR1 SGHRS, CDR2 YFSETQ. The V and J ends lost 0 bases and 3 bases respectively, with 7 bases between them. This CDR3 has 14 residues.

The chain couples TRBV12-3 or TRBV12-4 to TRBJ1-5; the match to TRBD1 covers 8 bases. The V and J ends lost 6 bases and 11 bases, in that order; junction bases with no gene match: 6. The CDR3 has 12 amino acids. This CDR3 is CASSDNRGTQHF. The CDR3 region has the DNA TGTGCCAGCAGCGACAACAGGGGGACCCAGCATTTT.